Listed here are 19 T cell receptor beta chains from one sample, sequenced in a study of blood T cell repertoires in COVID-19. Assay: immunoSEQ multiplex PCR; the TCRdb copy retains only in-frame clones and omits some. The profile covers hundreds of thousands of clones, with about 90% appearing a single time and over 0.2% taken by the ten largest. The sequenced sample was peripheral blood. The receptors were sampled from a young woman with acute or convalescent COVID-19.

The chain combines TRBV18 with TRBJ2-7; maybe TRBD1 (6 bases). There are 15 residues in the CDR3. Trimming took off 5 bases at V and 4 bases at J, with 18 bases between the two ends. The germline V gene has CDR1 KGHSH and CDR2 LQKENI. The CDR3 loop reads CASSITGKSAYEQYF. CDR3 DNA: TGTGCCAGCTCAATTACAGGGAAAAGCGCGTACGAGCAGTACTTC.

This chain links TRBV30 with TRBJ1-4; 8 bases are a match to TRBD1. The CDR3 runs 14 residues. CDR1 and CDR2 (germline): GTSNPN, SVGIG (reference sequence). The trim removed 2 bases at V and 7 bases at J, leaving 6 bases unmatched. In DNA, the CDR3 is TGTGCCTGGAGTTTGGACAGGGTGGGTGAAAAACTGTTTTTT. This gives the protein CAWSLDRVGEKLFF.

The gene calls are TRBV5-4 and TRBJ2-1, with 7 positions matching TRBD1. From germline, CDR1 is SGHNT and CDR2 YYREEE (reference sequence). This CDR3 region has 14 residues. V shed 1 base, J shed 3 bases, and the junction held 1 base outside the gene matches. This CDR3 is CASSLRQGYNEQFF. In DNA form, the CDR3 reads TGTGCCAGCAGCTTGAGACAGGGCTACAATGAGCAGTTCTTC.

J is TRBJ1-5 and V is TRBV30; weak D call: TRBD1 (6 bases). V lost 2 bases, J lost 4 bases, and 15 bases lay in between. CDR1 and CDR2 from the germline V gene are GTSNPN and SVGIG (reference sequence). This CDR3 comprises 15 residues. Here the CDR3 reads CAWSSTGTRNQPQHF. As DNA, the CDR3 is TGTGCCTGGAGTAGTACCGGGACACGGAATCAGCCCCAGCATTTT.

The chain has TRBV5-6 and TRBJ2-7; possible D gene TRBD2, 6 bases. The CDR3 extends over 13 amino acids. Germline values: CDR1 SGHDT, CDR2 YYEEEE. V dropped 4 bases and J dropped 5 bases, with 13 bases sitting between them. The CDR3 loop reads CASSPEGYNEQYF. The CDR3 nucleotides are TGTGCCAGCAGCCCGGAGGGTTACAACGAGCAGTACTTC.

This sequence joins TRBV7-9 and TRBJ2-1; 9 bases are shared with TRBD2. CDR1 and CDR2 from the germline V gene are SEHNR and FQNEAQ (reference sequence). The junction had 12 bases not matched to a gene; V was cut back by 7 bases and J by 8 bases. The CDR3 loop spans 15 amino acids. CDR3 in amino acids: CASTLSGGRVDEQFF. The CDR3 nucleotides are TGTGCCAGCACCCTTAGCGGGGGACGCGTGGATGAGCAGTTCTTC.

This clone was picked up one time. This chain links TRBV2 with TRBJ2-5; 10 nucleotides align to TRBD1. Per germline, CDR1 SNHLY and CDR2 FYNNEI. This CDR3 region has 14 residues. With V trimmed by 7 bases and J by 5 bases, 7 bases remained unmatched. The CDR3 sequence: CASKPRTGGETQYF. The CDR3 DNA sequence: TGTGCCAGCAAACCAAGGACAGGGGGGGAGACCCAGTACTTC.

The rearrangement links TRBV3-1 (or the pseudogene TRBV3-2) to TRBJ2-5, with 9 bases fitting TRBD2. In germline, CDR1 is LGHDT, CDR2 YNNKEL (reference sequence). J lost 5 bases, V lost 1 base, and 5 bases had no gene match. There are 15 residues in the CDR3. The CDR3 sequence is CASSQGAGGGETQYF. CDR3 DNA sequence: TGTGCCAGCAGCCAAGGAGCGGGGGGAGGTGAGACCCAGTACTTC.

This clone occurred a few times. This same CDR3 is encoded by further DNA sequences in the sample. The rearrangement joins TRBV5-1 to TRBJ1-3; D call uncertain. Germline V gene sequence: CDR1 SGHRS, CDR2 YFSETQ. V was clipped by 0 bases and J by 0 bases, with 7 bases between them. The CDR3 loop spans 15 amino acids. This CDR3 reads CASSLATGSGNTIYF. The CDR3 region has the DNA TGCGCCAGCAGCTTGGCCACGGGCTCTGGAAACACCATATATTTT.

This rearrangement joins TRBV5-4 to TRBJ1-2; D gene ambiguous. The CDR3 extends over 14 amino acids. Germline V gives CDR1 SGHNT, CDR2 YYREEE (reference sequence). V was pared by 0 bases and J by 4 bases, with 10 bases between. In DNA, the CDR3 is TGTGCCAGCAGCTTGGTAGCCACAAGCTATGGCTACACCTTC. Protein product: CASSLVATSYGYTF. Drawing the rest from reference TRBV5-4 and TRBJ1-2, the complete variable domain is ETGVTQSPTHLIKTRGQQVTLRCSSQSGHNTVSWYQQALGQGPQFIFQYYREEENGRGNFPPRFSGLQFPNYSSELNVNALELDDSALYLCASSLVATSYGYTFGSGTRLTVV.

CDR3 sequence (DNA): TGTGCCAGCAGGGCGAGGACAGGGGATGCAGATACGCAGTATTTT. Translation: CASRARTGDADTQYF. The genes are TRBV2 and TRBJ2-3; 9 bases map to TRBD1. J was trimmed by 4 bases and V by 6 bases; bases with no gene match: 8. This CDR3 has 15 amino acids. Germline-derived CDR1 and CDR2 are SNHLY and FYNNEI.

The chain joins TRBV5-1 to TRBJ1-6; D unresolved. Trimming cost V 0 bases and J 12 bases, with 7 bases left between them. CDR3 size: 12 residues. The germline V gene has CDR1 SGHRS and CDR2 YFSETQ. The CDR3 nucleotides are TGCGCCAGCAGCTTGGACAGTTTACCCCTCCACTTT. Protein sequence: CASSLDSLPLHF.

This clone was recorded only once. The rearrangement joins TRBV11-2 to TRBJ1-3; unclear D gene. Between the trimmed V and J ends, which lost 3 bases and 4 bases, there was a span of 13 bases. The germline CDR1 and CDR2 sequences are SGHAT and FQNNGV. The CDR3 loop spans 15 amino acids. CDR3 coding DNA: TGTGCCAGCAGCTTTAGGGAGCTAGCCGGAAACACCATATATTTT. Translated, it gives CASSFRELAGNTIYF. Full variable domain (remainder filled in from reference TRBV11-2 and TRBJ1-3): EAGVAQSPRYKIIEKRQSVAFWCNPISGHATLYWYQQILGQGPKLLIQFQNNGVVDDSQLPKDRFSAERLKGVDSTLKIQPAKLEDSAVYLCASSFRELAGNTIYFGEGSWLTVV.

The chain links TRBV25-1 to TRBJ2-2, with D possibly TRBD2 on 5 matching bases. Looked up from germline, CDR1 is MGHDK and CDR2 is SYGVNS. Trimming shortened V by 4 bases and J by 1 base, and 7 bases separated the two germline ends. This CDR3 spans 14 amino acids. CDR3 residues: CASSGAVNTGELFF. The CDR3 nucleotides read TGTGCCAGCAGTGGAGCGGTGAACACCGGGGAGCTGTTTTTT.

V and J are TRBV5-1 and TRBJ1-1; 8 bases align to TRBD1. This CDR3 region has 14 residues. Per the germline V gene, CDR1 is SGHRS and CDR2 is YFSETQ. V gave up 6 bases and J gave up 4 bases; unmatched junction bases: 8. CDR3 sequence reads: CASTTTGVITEAFF. In DNA form, the CDR3 reads TGCGCCAGCACCACGACAGGGGTGATCACTGAAGCTTTCTTT.

This chain joins TRBV5-5 and TRBJ2-3, with D maybe TRBD1 (5 bases). The CDR3 totals 15 residues. Germline V CDR1 and CDR2: SGHKS, YYEKEE (reference sequence). V lost 4 bases and J lost 1, with 13 bases in between. The CDR3 region is CASSQQELRTDTQYF. For the CDR3, the DNA is TGTGCCAGCAGCCAACAGGAGTTACGCACAGATACGCAGTATTTT.

This chain joins TRBV3-1 (or the pseudogene TRBV3-2) and TRBJ1-4; no definite D call. Trimming took off 0 bases at V and 2 bases at J, with 10 bases between the two ends. The CDR3 is 16 amino acids. Germline assignment: CDR1 LGHDT and CDR2 YNNKEL (reference sequence). CDR3: CASSQDLSRTNEKLFF. CDR3 nucleotides: TGTGCCAGCAGCCAAGATCTCAGCAGGACTAATGAAAAACTGTTTTTT.

Of note for this clone: Additional DNA sequences in this sample encode the identical CDR3. The chain is built from TRBV5-1 and TRBJ1-3, with 7 bases fitting TRBD1. The junction had 7 bases not matched to a gene; V was cut back by 4 bases and J by 0 bases. CDR3 length: 16 amino acids. Germline CDR1 and CDR2: SGHRS and YFSETQ. In DNA form, the CDR3 reads TGCGCCAGCAGCCTGGGACAGTACTCCTCTGGAAACACCATATATTTT. This encodes CASSLGQYSSGNTIYF.

J is TRBJ1-6 and V is TRBV5-1, with 7 bases lining up with TRBD1. Germline V gives CDR1 SGHRS, CDR2 YFSETQ. With 5 bases clipped from V and 0 bases from J, the junction kept 11 bases outside the gene matches. This CDR3 has 18 residues. For the CDR3, the DNA is TGCGCCAGCAGAGAGGGGACAGAATGGGGCTCCTATAATTCACCCCTCCACTTT. Residues: CASREGTEWGSYNSPLHF.